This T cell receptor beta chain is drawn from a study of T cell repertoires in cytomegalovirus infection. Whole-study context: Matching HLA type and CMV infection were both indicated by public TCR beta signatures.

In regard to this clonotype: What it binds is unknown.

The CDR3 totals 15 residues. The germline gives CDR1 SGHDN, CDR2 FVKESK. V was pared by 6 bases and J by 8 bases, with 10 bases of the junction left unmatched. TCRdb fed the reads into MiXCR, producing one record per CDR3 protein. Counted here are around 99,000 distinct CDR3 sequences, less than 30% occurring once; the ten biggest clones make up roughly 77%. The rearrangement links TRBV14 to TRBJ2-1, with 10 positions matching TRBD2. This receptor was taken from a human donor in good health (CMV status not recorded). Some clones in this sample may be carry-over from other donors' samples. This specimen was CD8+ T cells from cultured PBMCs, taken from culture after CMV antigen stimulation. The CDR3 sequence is CASSLLAGVSDEQFF. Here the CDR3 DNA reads TGTGCCAGCAGTCTTCTAGCGGGGGTTAGCGATGAGCAGTTCTTC.